Each of the 11 T cell receptor beta chains below was sequenced from the same sample in a study of cytomegalovirus exposure and HLA in healthy donors. 13 Jbeta primers and 60 Vbeta primers were used for the PCR. Repertoires were generated with immunoSEQ multiplex PCR, while TCRdb's copy carries only in-frame clones and drops some. Of 120,000 or so clones in the sample, 75% to 90% were seen once. Source material: PBMCs. The source of these receptors is a man between 35 and 55 years old in good health and CMV-seronegative.

This chain connects TRBV4-3 to TRBJ1-2, with TRBD1 identical over 12 bases. The germline CDR1 and CDR2 sequences are LGHNA and YSLEER. The CDR3 contains 17 residues. The trim removed 0 bases at V and 3 bases at J, leaving 5 bases unmatched. DNA for the CDR3: TGCGCCAGCAGCCAAGAGGGAGGGACAGGGGGCGACTATGGCTACACCTTC. Translating it yields CASSQEGGTGGDYGYTF.

The V gene is TRBV11-2, the J gene TRBJ2-7, with TRBD1 matching over 12 bases. The CDR3 length is 14 residues. V gave up 1 base and J gave up 12 bases; unmatched junction bases: 7. CDR1 is SGHAT and CDR2 is FQNNGV in the germline V gene. In nucleotides, the CDR3 is TGTGCCAGCAGCTTAGGGCCGGGACAGGGGGCTTCGTACTTC. Translation gives CASSLGPGQGASYF.

The gene calls are TRBV28 and TRBJ1-6; 7 bases fit TRBD1. Losses at the gene ends were 2 bases for V and 7 bases for J; bases not matched to a gene: 11. There are 17 residues in the CDR3. Germline CDR1 MDHEN, CDR2 SYDVKM. The CDR3 bases are TGTGCCAGCAGTTTACCTAGACAGGGTACGAGGAATTCACCCCTCCACTTT. This codes for CASSLPRQGTRNSPLHF. The variable domain in full, with the rest retrieved from reference TRBV28 and TRBJ1-6, is DVKVTQSSRYLVKRTGEKVFLECVQDMDHENMFWYRQDPGLGLRLIYFSYDVKMKEKGDIPEGYSVSREKKERFSLILESASTNQTSMYLCASSLPRQGTRNSPLHFGNGTRLTVT.

This chain links TRBV6-5 with TRBJ2-2, with TRBD1 identical over 8 bases. The CDR3 contains 15 residues. Germline loops: CDR1 MNHEY, CDR2 SVGAGI. J gave up 2 bases and V 6 bases, and 5 bases lay outside the gene matches. The CDR3 sequence: CASRSDRVNTGELFF. CDR3 nucleotides: TGTGCCAGCAGATCGGACAGGGTTAACACCGGGGAGCTGTTTTTT.

This chain connects TRBV6-5 to TRBJ2-3; possible D gene TRBD1, 5 bases. Trimming removed 1 base at V and 2 bases at J, with 7 bases between. CDR1 is MNHEY, CDR2 SVGAGI, per germline. CDR3 length equals 14 residues. The CDR3 DNA reads TGTGCCAGCAGTTACTATGGGGCCACAGATACGCAGTATTTT. It is translated as CASSYYGATDTQYF.

The chain recombines TRBV4-3 with TRBJ1-2; D gene unclear. The V end lost 0 bases, the J end lost 0 bases, and 11 bases lay between the germline ends. In germline, CDR1 is LGHNA, CDR2 YSLEER. This CDR3 has 16 amino acids. The CDR3 DNA sequence: TGCGCCAGCAGCCAAGATAGCCGGGGAGCTAACTATGGCTACACCTTC. As protein: CASSQDSRGANYGYTF.

The rearrangement joins TRBV7-6 to TRBJ2-5; possibly TRBD1 for D (6 bases). The CDR3 contains 13 residues. V was shortened by 3 bases and J by 5 bases, with 10 bases between the two germline ends. Germline V gene data show CDR1 as SGHVS and CDR2 as FNYEAQ. CDR3 DNA: TGTGCCAGCAGCTTGGGGGCGACGGAGACCCAGTACTTC. This encodes CASSLGATETQYF.

The table lists this clone with a count of one. This chain connects TRBV23-1 to TRBJ1-5; TRBD1 matches 7 bases. TRBV23-1 is an ORF, with its function uncertain. After removal of 2 bases from V and 6 bases from J, the junction contained 4 bases not matched to a gene. The CDR3 spans 14 residues. This CDR3 is CASSQGQEAQPQHF. The CDR3 DNA is TGCGCCAGCAGTCAAGGACAGGAGGCTCAGCCCCAGCATTTT.

The DNA of the CDR3 is TGCGCCAGCAGCTTAGGTAGCGGGAGTTCCTACAATGAGCAGTTCTTC. Residues: CASSLGSGSSYNEQFF. V and J are TRBV5-1 and TRBJ2-1, with 9 bases identical to TRBD2. The CDR3 is 16 amino acids. From germline, CDR1 is SGHRS and CDR2 YFSETQ. V was clipped by 2 bases and J by 1 base; unmatched bases: 4.

The chain joins TRBV10-1 to TRBJ2-3, with 8 bases lining up with TRBD2. V shed 4 bases, J shed 4 bases, and the junction held 10 bases outside the gene matches. This CDR3 has 16 amino acids. The V gene's germline CDR1 is WNHNN and CDR2 SYGVQD (reference sequence). The DNA of the CDR3 is TGCGCCAGCAGTGTTTGGACTAGCAGCGGTCCAGATACGCAGTATTTT. This codes for CASSVWTSSGPDTQYF.

The V gene is TRBV4-1, the J gene TRBJ1-1; TRBD1 agrees at 7 bases. J gave up 1 base and V 5 bases, and 7 bases lay outside the gene matches. Germline values: CDR1 MGHRA, CDR2 YSYEKL. This CDR3 has 15 amino acids. The CDR3 protein is CASSKTGITNTEAFF. CDR3 DNA: TGCGCCAGCAGCAAGACAGGGATAACGAACACTGAAGCTTTCTTT.